This TCR beta chain originates from a study of post-analysis software for immune sequencing data (dated by TCRdb to the mid-2010s). Study-wide context: Relapsing-remitting, secondary progressive and progressive-relapsing multiple sclerosis were recorded as disease courses, and subtype annotation was lacking for some patients. The patient repertoires were compared against 10 to 12 previously published healthy control repertoires obtained from donors aged roughly 6 to 26 years. A subset of samples was prepared in parallel using single-end sample barcoding, then pooled and co-amplified after Illumina adapter ligation.

V and J are truncated by 1 base and 2 bases respectively, leaving an intervening sequence of 9 bases. Spanning cysteine to phenylalanine, the CDR3 consists of 13 amino acids. The retained sequence is limited to the CDR3, 39 bases, with the frame set at the first base. CDR1 and CDR2 were assigned from the germline V gene (reference sequence) as DFQATT and SNEGSKA. What the research found in general, with its limitations: Several TRBV segments, including TRBV5-6, TRBV5-1 and TRBV20-1, were significantly more frequent in patients than controls. Compared with controls, multiple sclerosis patients had significantly lower normalized Chao1 diversity, a finding suggesting substantial peripheral T-cell clonal expansion. Direct clustering with F measure showed strong co-clustering of samples prepared in the same batch, prompting a batch-effect correction. The multiple sclerosis patient group was slightly younger than the control group.

TCR beta repertoires were profiled from peripheral blood of 13 young patients with multiple sclerosis to demonstrate the VDJtools post-analysis software. The patients with multiple sclerosis were children and adolescents between about 6 and 17 years of age. This clonotype was recorded a few times. The antigen it recognizes is unknown. No much larger clonotype is one base removed from it; base qualities were not supplied. The protocol used for the library was PCR. Sequencing took place on an Illumina HiSeq 2500. To reduce PCR and sequencing biases, unique molecular identifiers were built into the TCR beta cDNA libraries. Approximately 500,000 cDNA molecules were obtained per 1 to 10 million input T cells, so each molecule approximated one T cell. The patient libraries were prepared and sequenced using the same protocol as the earlier healthy control dataset. Within a given batch, samples were prepared together, multiplexed and sequenced on the same HiSeq lane. In the paper's pipeline: MIGEC handled the raw barcoded reads, throwing out single-read molecular identifier groups before consensus assembly and CDR3 extraction. Clonotype tables were post-analysed with VDJtools, normalizing diversity by down-sampling all datasets to the smallest sample size. In repertoire overlap clustering, CDR3 amino acid sequences, but not nucleotide sequences, were matched to correct batch-related cross-sample contamination. TCRdb handled the public reads itself, with Q25 trimming in fastp and clone calling in MiXCR, and kept productive beta chains. For every CDR3 protein sequence, its rows merge into one entry that carries the most common genes and DNA. It is TCRdb's table, rather than the study itself, that gives the V and J calls and clone size. Within this sample are about 810,000 distinct CDR3 sequences, with roughly 58% of them counted one time only. The ten biggest clones cover about 4.5% of the sample.

The sequence was collected from a girl aged 10-17 years with multiple sclerosis. This chain joins TRBV20-1 to TRBJ2-7; the D gene lacks a confident call. The source material was blood. At the DNA level, the sequence is TGCAGTGCTAGAGGAAGTGGGACCTACGAGCAGTACTTC. It encodes CSARGSGTYEQYF.